What follows are 8 T cell receptor beta chains derived from one specimen sequenced in a study of technical replicates of blood from a handful of donors. Sequenced by immunoSEQ multiplex PCR; TCRdb stores in-frame clones only, minus some. The table has approximately 65,000 clones, approximately 83% seen once. Sequences were obtained from PBMCs. These receptors were collected from a human donor in good health. Some clones in this sample may be carry-over from other donors' samples.

The chain carries TRBV5-3 and TRBJ2-5, with 14 bases lining up with TRBD2. TRBV5-3 is given ORF status, its function remaining uncertain. The CDR3 consists of 20 residues. The V segment lost 0 bases and the J segment 5 bases; nucleotides outside the gene matches: 15. The CDR3 loop is CARSLAGGLAGAYPWETQYF. As DNA, the CDR3 is TGTGCCAGAAGCTTGGCAGGGGGACTAGCGGGGGCCTATCCGTGGGAGACCCAGTACTTC.

The rearrangement uses TRBV4-1 and TRBJ1-3, with D perhaps matching TRBD1 (6 bases). The CDR3 runs to 16 residues. With 1 base removed from V and 8 bases from J, the gap between germline ends came to 18 bases. Germline V gene data show CDR1 as MGHRA and CDR2 as YSYEKL. The CDR3, as DNA: TGCGCCAGCAGCCAAGGATTTGAGGGGTCAGGGGACACCATATATTTT. Residues: CASSQGFEGSGDTIYF.

The V and J genes are TRBV7-9 and TRBJ1-1; D might be TRBD1 (6 bases). The germline V gene encodes CDR1 SEHNR and CDR2 FQNEAQ (reference sequence). Deletions cut 0 bases from V and 1 base from J, with 12 bases between. The CDR3 has 16 residues. DNA for the CDR3: TGTGCCAGCAGCTTAGCGTTGGGGGCAGGGAACACTGAAGCTTTCTTT. Protein sequence: CASSLALGAGNTEAFF.

The chain links TRBV16 to TRBJ1-1, with 10 positions matching TRBD1. In germline, CDR1 is KGHSY, CDR2 FQNENV. Unmatched junction bases numbered 3, after V lost 4 bases and J lost 1 base. The CDR3 runs to 15 residues. The CDR3 region has the DNA TGTGCCAGCAGCCGGGGACAGGGGCCGAACACTGAAGCTTTCTTT. Translating gives CASSRGQGPNTEAFF.

The chain uses TRBV7-3 and TRBJ2-1; unclear D gene. V lost 1 base and J 9 bases, leaving 10 bases between the germline ends. Germline lookup yields CDR1 SGHTA and CDR2 FQGTGA. This CDR3 is 13 amino acids long. The CDR3 reads CASSLNGLTEQFF. The CDR3 DNA follows: TGTGCCAGCAGCTTAAATGGGCTGACTGAGCAGTTCTTC.

The CDR3 region is CASSSTTGTGGSEQYF. In DNA form, the CDR3 reads TGTGCCAGCAGTTCCACCACCGGGACAGGGGGCTCCGAGCAGTACTTC. The chain joins TRBV6-6 to TRBJ2-7; 12 bases map to TRBD1. CDR1 MNHNY and CDR2 SVGAGI come from the germline V gene (reference sequence). With 4 bases clipped from V and 6 bases from J, the junction kept 10 bases outside the gene matches. This CDR3 comprises 16 residues.

This rearrangement joins TRBV7-9 to TRBJ1-5, with D perhaps TRBD1 (5 bases). The germline V and J ends were trimmed by 2 bases and 7 bases, with 12 bases remaining between them. The CDR3 covers 14 residues. CDR1 and CDR2 from the germline V gene are SEHNR and FQNEAQ (reference sequence). The CDR3 DNA follows: TGTGCCAGCAGCTTACAGGGTTTAGGGCAGCCCCAGCATTTT. Its translation is CASSLQGLGQPQHF.

This clone was counted once. The chain couples TRBV21-1 to TRBJ2-2; TRBD2, the table's D call, was not compared with the DNA. TRBV21-1 is listed as a pseudogene. The CDR3 runs 15 residues. The CDR3 nucleotides read TGTGCCAGCAGCAAGTGCGCTATGAACACCGGGGAGCTGTTTTTT. It is translated as CASSKCAMNTGELFF.